This TCR beta chain was identified during a study of immune cell composition in non-small cell lung cancer. The table came from immunoSEQ multiplex PCR; TCRdb's copy has only in-frame clones and leaves some out. The repertoire includes 14,000 to 15,000 clones, about 69% of them detected once, and around 6.8% sits in the top ten. V lost 4 bases to trimming and J lost 9 bases; unmatched junction nucleotides: 10. CDR3 length: 14 amino acids. Germline V gene sequence: CDR1 KGHSH, CDR2 LQKENI. General observations from the study: TIL tumour reactivity correlated with maximal tumour-associated clone frequency in adenocarcinoma. Tumour-reactive clones were not shown to match dominant in vivo tumour clones. Lung squamous cell carcinoma tumours had significantly higher top 10 clone scores and productive clonality than lung adenocarcinoma.

This clone has just a few counts. No antigen is known for it. The chain employs TRBV18 and TRBJ2-3; 7 positions agree with TRBD1. The clonotype was recovered from a human donor with non-small cell lung cancer. Sample: lung tumor tissue. CDR3 region: CASSLGTVGVTQYF. The CDR3 bases are TGTGCCAGCTCACTCGGGACAGTAGGTGTGACGCAGTATTTT. Filled out from reference TRBV18 and TRBJ2-3, the complete variable domain reads NAGVMQNPRHLVRRRGQEARLRCSPMKGHSHVYWYRQLPEEGLKFMVYLQKENIIDESGMPKERFSAEFPKEGPSILRIQQVVRGDSAAYFCASSLGTVGVTQYFGPGTRLTVL.